This passage covers 18 T cell receptor beta chains from one sample sequenced in a study of human T cells and chemical hapten exposure. TCRdb recomputed calls from the 5' RACE reads with MiXCR, one row per CDR3 protein. The data show 80,000 or so distinct CDR3 sequences, approximately 16% seen once. Unfractionated whole blood served as the source for total RNA extraction. These receptors were obtained from a female donor in good health.

This clonotype showed up many times. This rearrangement joins TRBV4-3 to TRBJ2-1; 8 positions match TRBD2. From germline, CDR1 is LGHNA and CDR2 YSLEER. The CDR3 length is 17 residues. After removal of 1 base from V and 8 bases from J, the junction contained 13 bases not matched to a gene. The CDR3 bases are TGCGCCAGCAGCCAAGGGATAGCAGCGGGGGAGCGCGATGAGCAGTTCTTC. Protein: CASSQGIAAGERDEQFF.

This sequence joins TRBV24-1 and TRBJ1-1; 7 nucleotides line up with TRBD1. The germline gives CDR1 KGHDR, CDR2 SFDVKD. The CDR3 contains 13 residues. J lost 1 base, V lost 7 bases, and 2 bases had no gene match. The CDR3 sequence: CATRRGPNTEAFF. The CDR3 coding sequence is TGTGCCACCAGGAGGGGGCCGAACACTGAAGCTTTCTTT.

The rearrangement uses TRBV20-1 and TRBJ2-4, with D possibly called TRBD1 or TRBD2 (5 bases each). Per the germline V gene, CDR1 is DFQATT and CDR2 is SNEGSKA (reference sequence). The CDR3 extends over 12 amino acids. Trimming took off 3 bases at V and 8 bases at J, with 11 bases between the two ends. In DNA form, the CDR3 reads TGCAGTGCTAGCCCGGGGCAGGACATTCAGTACTTC. It translates to CSASPGQDIQYF.

V gene TRBV6-5 combines with J gene TRBJ2-1; D gene uncertain. CDR1 and CDR2 from the germline V gene are MNHEY and SVGAGI. V lost 5 bases, J lost 0 bases, and 2 bases lay in between. The CDR3 extends over 12 amino acids. The CDR3 DNA follows: TGTGCCAGCAGTGGCTCCTACAATGAGCAGTTCTTC. This encodes CASSGSYNEQFF.

This clonotype was seen a few times. V usage is TRBV2 and J usage is TRBJ1-5, with D uncertain. Germline V CDR1 and CDR2: SNHLY, FYNNEI. The CDR3 covers 15 residues. V lost 6 bases and J lost 8, with 20 bases in between. As DNA, the CDR3 is TGTGCCAGCAGCCGACAATTAAGGGCTTCGGAGCCCCAGCATTTT. It encodes CASSRQLRASEPQHF.

The V and J genes are TRBV5-6 and TRBJ1-3, with unresolved D. V was shortened by 0 bases and J by 5 bases, with 12 bases between the two germline ends. This CDR3 is 15 amino acids long. Germline V CDR1 and CDR2: SGHDT, YYEEEE. This CDR3 reads CASSLAGRLRNTIYF. The CDR3 DNA reads as TGTGCCAGCAGCTTGGCTGGGCGGCTGAGAAACACCATATATTTT.

The chain combines TRBV20-1 with TRBJ1-1; D uncertain. Per the germline V gene, CDR1 is DFQATT and CDR2 is SNEGSKA (reference sequence). CDR3 length equals 13 residues. Trimming took 5 bases from V and 0 from J, leaving 10 bases between them. DNA of the CDR3: TGCAGTGCTTCCTTCCTGGTGAACACTGAAGCTTTCTTT. It yields the protein CSASFLVNTEAFF.

The chain recombines TRBV6-6 with TRBJ2-4; tentative D call: TRBD1 (6 bases). The CDR3 consists of 16 residues. Germline loops: CDR1 MNHNY, CDR2 SVGAGI (reference sequence). V shed 3 bases and J shed 0 bases, with 12 bases lying between them. CDR3 protein: CASSYTGQLAKNIQYF. The CDR3 DNA sequence: TGTGCCAGCAGTTATACTGGACAGCTAGCCAAAAACATTCAGTACTTC.

This clonotype was seen more than once but under ten times. The chain is built from TRBV18 and TRBJ2-7; D not certain. This CDR3 spans 13 amino acids. The germline CDR1 and CDR2 sequences are KGHSH and LQKENI. V shed 3 bases and J shed 6 bases, with 12 bases lying between them. The CDR3 DNA reads as TGTGCCAGCTCACCCGCCCAGTCCGCCGAGCAGTACTTC. Translated: CASSPAQSAEQYF.

This chain joins TRBV6-1 and TRBJ1-2; D might be TRBD1 (5 bases). This CDR3 has 14 residues. Germline CDR1 MNHNS, CDR2 SASEGT. V was pared by 4 bases and J by 6 bases, with 15 bases between. CDR3 amino acids: CASSASSGTDGYTF. CDR3 bases: TGTGCCAGCAGTGCGTCATCAGGGACGGATGGCTACACCTTC.

The chain joins TRBV7-2 to TRBJ2-1, with unresolved D. V was cut by 4 bases and J by 4 bases, with 14 bases left in between. The V gene's germline CDR1 is SGHTA and CDR2 FQGNSA. CDR3 length: 15 amino acids. CDR3 residues: CASSWTQVPYNEQFF. CDR3 DNA sequence: TGTGCCAGCAGCTGGACCCAGGTCCCGTACAATGAGCAGTTCTTC.

The chain has TRBV6-2 or TRBV6-3 and TRBJ1-4; the D gene is possibly TRBD1 (5 bases). The germline V gene has CDR1 MNHEY and CDR2 SVGEGT. The CDR3 has 15 amino acids. V lost 5 bases, J lost 5 bases, and 15 bases lay in between. CDR3 sequence reads: CASSRRDGRNEKLFF. The CDR3 nucleotides are TGTGCCAGCAGTCGGAGGGACGGACGGAATGAAAAACTGTTTTTT.

This clonotype was seen a handful of times. The chain couples TRBV5-1 to TRBJ2-7; 7 bases match TRBD2. The trim removed 4 bases at V and 6 bases at J, leaving 16 bases unmatched. Germline-derived CDR1 and CDR2 are SGHRS and YFSETQ. This CDR3 contains 16 residues. The CDR3 bases are TGCGCCAGCAGCAGCAACCCAACGGGGGGTTCGGGCGAGCAGTACTTC. This codes for CASSSNPTGGSGEQYF.

V and J are TRBV6-2 or TRBV6-3 and TRBJ1-1, with D maybe TRBD1 (6 bases). The CDR3 has 14 residues. Trimming left V 6 bases short and J 1 base short, with 12 bases between. From germline, CDR1 is MNHEY and CDR2 SVGEGT. CDR3: CASRHGQTNTEAFF. The CDR3, as DNA: TGTGCCAGCAGGCACGGACAGACGAACACTGAAGCTTTCTTT.

This clonotype was seen a few times. V is TRBV12-3 or TRBV12-4 and J is TRBJ1-1; no clear D gene. Trimming removed 3 bases from V and 7 bases from J, with 12 bases in between. The CDR3 length is 13 residues. CDR3 DNA sequence: TGTGCCAGCAGTTTGCGGGAAGATGATGAAGCTTTCTTT. It specifies CASSLREDDEAFF.

This clonotype was observed a handful of times. V gene TRBV5-1 combines with J gene TRBJ2-1, with D perhaps matching TRBD1 (6 bases). The V gene lost 0 bases and the J gene lost 6 bases, with 13 bases spanning the gap. This CDR3 spans 15 amino acids. Germline V gives CDR1 SGHRS, CDR2 YFSETQ. As DNA, the CDR3 is TGCGCCAGCAGCTTGGCAGGGGATCAGTTCAATGAGCAGTTCTTC. Protein product: CASSLAGDQFNEQFF.

The chain has TRBV7-2 and TRBJ2-3, with D perhaps TRBD2 (5 bases). The V gene's germline CDR1 is SGHTA and CDR2 FQGNSA. The CDR3 has 16 residues. Trimming stripped 0 bases from V and 3 bases from J, with 13 bases between. DNA of the CDR3: TGTGCCAGCAGCTTAGCATTACTAGTAAGGACAGATACGCAGTATTTT. Translating gives CASSLALLVRTDTQYF.

This rearrangement joins TRBV6-1 to TRBJ1-4; 8 positions agree with TRBD1. The CDR3 is 16 residues long. Germline-derived CDR1 and CDR2 are MNHNS and SASEGT. After removal of 5 bases from V and 8 bases from J, the junction contained 13 bases not matched to a gene. CDR3 sequence reads: CASSFYGQGGGEKLFF. For the CDR3, the DNA is TGTGCCAGCAGTTTTTATGGACAGGGAGGAGGAGAAAAACTGTTTTTT.